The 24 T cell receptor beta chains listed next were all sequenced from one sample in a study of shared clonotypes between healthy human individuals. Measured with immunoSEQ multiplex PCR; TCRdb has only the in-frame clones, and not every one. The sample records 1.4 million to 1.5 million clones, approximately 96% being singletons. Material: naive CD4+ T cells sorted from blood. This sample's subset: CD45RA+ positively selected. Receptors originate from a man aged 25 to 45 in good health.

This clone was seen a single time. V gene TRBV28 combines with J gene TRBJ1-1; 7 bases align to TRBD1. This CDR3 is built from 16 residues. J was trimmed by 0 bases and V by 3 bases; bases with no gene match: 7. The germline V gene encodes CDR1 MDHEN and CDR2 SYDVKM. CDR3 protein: CASSLRGRYMNTEAFF. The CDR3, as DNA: TGTGCCAGCAGTTTGAGGGGGCGGTATATGAACACTGAAGCTTTCTTT.

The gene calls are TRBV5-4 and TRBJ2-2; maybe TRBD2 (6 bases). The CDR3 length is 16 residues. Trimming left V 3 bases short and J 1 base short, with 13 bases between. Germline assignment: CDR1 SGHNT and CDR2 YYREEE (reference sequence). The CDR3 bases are TGTGCCAGCAGCTCTCCGGGGGATCTGAACACCGGGGAGCTGTTTTTT. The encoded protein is CASSSPGDLNTGELFF.

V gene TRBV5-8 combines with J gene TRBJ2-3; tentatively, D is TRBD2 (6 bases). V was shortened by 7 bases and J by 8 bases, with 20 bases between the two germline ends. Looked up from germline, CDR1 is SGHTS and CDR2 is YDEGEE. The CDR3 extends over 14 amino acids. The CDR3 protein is CASGPGVSTGTQYF. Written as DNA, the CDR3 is TGTGCCAGCGGCCCGGGGGTTTCGACGGGTACGCAGTATTTT.

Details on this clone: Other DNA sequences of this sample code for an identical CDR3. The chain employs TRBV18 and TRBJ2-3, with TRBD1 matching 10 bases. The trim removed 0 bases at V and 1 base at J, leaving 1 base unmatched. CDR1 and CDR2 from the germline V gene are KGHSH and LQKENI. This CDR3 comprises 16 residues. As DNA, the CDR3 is TGTGCCAGCTCACCACCAGGGACAGGGGGCACAGATACGCAGTATTTT. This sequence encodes CASSPPGTGGTDTQYF.

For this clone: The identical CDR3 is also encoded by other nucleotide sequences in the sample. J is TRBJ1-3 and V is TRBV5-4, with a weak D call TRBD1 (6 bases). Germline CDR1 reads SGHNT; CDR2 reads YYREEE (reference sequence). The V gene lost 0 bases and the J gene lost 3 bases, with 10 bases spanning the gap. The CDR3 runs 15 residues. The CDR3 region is CASSLDRALGNTIYF. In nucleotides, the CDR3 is TGTGCCAGCAGCTTGGACAGGGCCCTTGGAAACACCATATATTTT.

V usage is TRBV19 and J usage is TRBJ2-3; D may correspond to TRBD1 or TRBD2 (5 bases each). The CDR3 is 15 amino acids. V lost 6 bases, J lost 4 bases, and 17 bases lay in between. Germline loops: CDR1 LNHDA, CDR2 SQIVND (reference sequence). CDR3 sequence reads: CASSDPGTQADTQYF. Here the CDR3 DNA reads TGTGCCAGTAGCGACCCGGGAACACAGGCAGATACGCAGTATTTT.

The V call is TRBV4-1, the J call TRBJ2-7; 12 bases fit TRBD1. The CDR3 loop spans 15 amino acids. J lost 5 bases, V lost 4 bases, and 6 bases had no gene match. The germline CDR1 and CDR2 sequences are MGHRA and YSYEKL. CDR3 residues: CASSRSGTGGDEQYF. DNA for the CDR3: TGCGCCAGCAGCCGATCCGGGACAGGGGGCGACGAGCAGTACTTC.

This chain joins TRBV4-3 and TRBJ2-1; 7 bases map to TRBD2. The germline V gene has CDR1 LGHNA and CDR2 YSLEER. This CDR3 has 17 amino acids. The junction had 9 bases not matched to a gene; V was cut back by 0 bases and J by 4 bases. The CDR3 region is CASSQDLTGGGYNEQFF. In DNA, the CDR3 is TGCGCCAGCAGCCAAGATCTTACGGGAGGAGGGTACAATGAGCAGTTCTTC.

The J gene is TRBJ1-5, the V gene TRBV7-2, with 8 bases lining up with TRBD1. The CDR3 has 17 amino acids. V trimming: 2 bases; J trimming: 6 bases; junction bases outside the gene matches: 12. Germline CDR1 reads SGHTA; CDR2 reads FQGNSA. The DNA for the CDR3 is TGTGCCAGCAGCTTAAGTCTACAGGGGGTCCCCTCTCAGCCCCAGCATTTT. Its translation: CASSLSLQGVPSQPQHF.

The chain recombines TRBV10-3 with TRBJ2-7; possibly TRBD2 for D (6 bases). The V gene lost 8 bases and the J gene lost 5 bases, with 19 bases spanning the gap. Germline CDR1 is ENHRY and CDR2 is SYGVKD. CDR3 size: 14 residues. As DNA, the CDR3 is TGTGCCATCGGAGGGTACCTATCGTCCCACGAGCAGTACTTC. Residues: CAIGGYLSSHEQYF.

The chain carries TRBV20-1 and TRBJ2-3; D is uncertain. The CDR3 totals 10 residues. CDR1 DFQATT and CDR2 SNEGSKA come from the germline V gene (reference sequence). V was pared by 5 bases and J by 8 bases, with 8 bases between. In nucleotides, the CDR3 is TGCAGTGCTCCCCGGAGTACGCAGTATTTT. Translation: CSAPRSTQYF.

The chain's CDR3 is CASSPLDREGGQPQHF. DNA for the CDR3: TGTGCCAGCTCACCTCTGGACAGGGAAGGGGGTCAGCCCCAGCATTTT. V and J are TRBV18 and TRBJ1-5; 8 bases agree with TRBD1. The CDR3 extends over 16 amino acids. Unmatched junction bases numbered 10, after V lost 3 bases and J lost 6 bases. The germline V gene has CDR1 KGHSH and CDR2 LQKENI.

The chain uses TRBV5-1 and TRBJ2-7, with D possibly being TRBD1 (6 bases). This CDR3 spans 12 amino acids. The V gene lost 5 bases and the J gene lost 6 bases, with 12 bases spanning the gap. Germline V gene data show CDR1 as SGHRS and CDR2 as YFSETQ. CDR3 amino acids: CASSSQGLEQYF. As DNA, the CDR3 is TGCGCCAGCAGTTCTCAGGGGCTCGAGCAGTACTTC.

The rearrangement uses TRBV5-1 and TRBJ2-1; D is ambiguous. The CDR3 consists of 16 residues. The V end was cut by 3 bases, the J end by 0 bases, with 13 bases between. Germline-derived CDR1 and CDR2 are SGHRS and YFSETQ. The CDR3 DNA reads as TGCGCCAGCAGCTACCGCGCCGGAAGCTCCTACAATGAGCAGTTCTTC. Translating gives CASSYRAGSSYNEQFF.

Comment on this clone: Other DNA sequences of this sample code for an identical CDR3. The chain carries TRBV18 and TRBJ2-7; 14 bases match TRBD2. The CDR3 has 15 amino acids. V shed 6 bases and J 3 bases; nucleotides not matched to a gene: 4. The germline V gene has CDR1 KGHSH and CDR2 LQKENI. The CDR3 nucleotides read TGTGCCAGCTCGCCGGGACTAGCGGGAGACTACGAGCAGTACTTC. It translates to CASSPGLAGDYEQYF.

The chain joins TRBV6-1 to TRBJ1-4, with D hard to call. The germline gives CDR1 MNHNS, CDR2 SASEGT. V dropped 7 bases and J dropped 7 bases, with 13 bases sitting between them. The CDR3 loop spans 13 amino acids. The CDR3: CASTTVPGEKLFF. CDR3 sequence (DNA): TGTGCCAGCACCACCGTACCAGGTGAAAAACTGTTTTTT.

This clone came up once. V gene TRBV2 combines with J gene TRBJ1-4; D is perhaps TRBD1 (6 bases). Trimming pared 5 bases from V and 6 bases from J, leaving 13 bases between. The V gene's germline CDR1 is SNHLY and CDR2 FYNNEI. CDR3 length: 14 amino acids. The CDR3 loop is CASSYRVMDEKLFF. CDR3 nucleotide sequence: TGTGCCAGCAGTTACAGGGTTATGGATGAAAAACTGTTTTTT.

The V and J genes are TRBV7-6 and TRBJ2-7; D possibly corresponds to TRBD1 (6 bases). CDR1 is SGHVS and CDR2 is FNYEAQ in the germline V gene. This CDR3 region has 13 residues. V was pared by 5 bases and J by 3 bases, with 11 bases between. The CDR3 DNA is TGTGCCAGCAGCCGGACAGAGAACTACGAGCAGTACTTC. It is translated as CASSRTENYEQYF.

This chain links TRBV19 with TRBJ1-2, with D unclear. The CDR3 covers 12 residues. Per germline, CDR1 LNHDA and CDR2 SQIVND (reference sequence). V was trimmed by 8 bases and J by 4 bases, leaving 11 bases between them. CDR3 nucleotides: TGTGCCAGTCGGGATAGAGTCTATGGCTACACCTTC. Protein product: CASRDRVYGYTF. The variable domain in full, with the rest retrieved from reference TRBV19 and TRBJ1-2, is DGGITQSPKYLFRKEGQNVTLSCEQNLNHDAMYWYRQDPGQGLRLIYYSQIVNDFQKGDIAEGYSVSREKKESFPLTVTSAQKNPTAFYLCASRDRVYGYTFGSGTRLTVV.

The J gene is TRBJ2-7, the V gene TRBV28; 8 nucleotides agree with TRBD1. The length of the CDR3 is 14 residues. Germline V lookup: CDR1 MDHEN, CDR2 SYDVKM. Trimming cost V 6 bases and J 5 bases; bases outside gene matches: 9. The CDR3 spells CASRIDRGSNEQYF. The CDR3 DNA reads TGTGCCAGCAGAATCGACAGGGGCTCTAACGAGCAGTACTTC.

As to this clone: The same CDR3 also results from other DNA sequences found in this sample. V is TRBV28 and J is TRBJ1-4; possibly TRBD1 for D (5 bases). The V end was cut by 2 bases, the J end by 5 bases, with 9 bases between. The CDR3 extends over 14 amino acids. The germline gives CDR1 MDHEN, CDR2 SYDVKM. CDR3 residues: CASSLGTGNEKLFF. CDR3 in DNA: TGTGCCAGCAGTTTAGGGACGGGGAATGAAAAACTGTTTTTT.

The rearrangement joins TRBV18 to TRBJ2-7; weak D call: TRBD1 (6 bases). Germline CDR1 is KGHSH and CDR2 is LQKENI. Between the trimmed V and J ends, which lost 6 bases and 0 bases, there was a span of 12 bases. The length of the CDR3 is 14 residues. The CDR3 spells CASSQGPGSYEQYF. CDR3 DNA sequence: TGTGCCAGCTCCCAGGGGCCGGGCTCCTACGAGCAGTACTTC.

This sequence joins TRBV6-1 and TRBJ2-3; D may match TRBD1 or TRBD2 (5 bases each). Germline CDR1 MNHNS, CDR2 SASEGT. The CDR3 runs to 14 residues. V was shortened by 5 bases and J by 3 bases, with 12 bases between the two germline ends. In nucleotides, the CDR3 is TGTGCCAGCAGTTGGGGGTTCGGGACAGATACGCAGTATTTT. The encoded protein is CASSWGFGTDTQYF.

The CDR3 protein is CASSGGGQINTIYF. The DNA for the CDR3 is TGCGCCAGCAGTGGGGGGGGACAGATCAACACCATATATTTT. This rearrangement joins TRBV10-2 to TRBJ1-3; TRBD1 matches at 7 bases. The CDR3 loop spans 14 amino acids. The germline V gene has CDR1 WSHSY and CDR2 SAAADI. Losses at the gene ends were 4 bases for V and 7 bases for J; bases not matched to a gene: 7.